Presented here are 10 T cell receptor beta chains from one specimen sequenced in a study of blood T cell repertoires in COVID-19. Assay used: immunoSEQ multiplex PCR; TCRdb lists only in-frame clones, some missing. The data show approximately 170,000 clones, 80% to 90% seen once. Sequencing used peripheral blood. The receptors shown here come from a man aged 18 to 30 with active or convalescent COVID-19.

The rearrangement uses TRBV19 and TRBJ1-1, with no clear D. CDR1 and CDR2 from the germline V gene are LNHDA and SQIVND (reference sequence). Between the trimmed V and J ends, which lost 8 bases and 7 bases, there was a span of 14 bases. This CDR3 is 12 amino acids long. CDR3 region: CASRTGKIEAFF. CDR3 in DNA: TGTGCCAGTCGGACGGGAAAGATTGAAGCTTTCTTT.

The chain uses TRBV6-5 and TRBJ1-2; no reliable D call. The length of the CDR3 is 15 residues. Per germline, CDR1 MNHEY and CDR2 SVGAGI. V lost 5 bases, J lost 0 bases, and 13 bases lay in between. CDR3 loop: CASSRLDGTNYGYTF. The CDR3 DNA is TGTGCCAGCAGTCGACTCGACGGGACTAACTATGGCTACACCTTC.

The chain employs TRBV19 and TRBJ1-5, with 10 bases lining up with TRBD1. Germline V CDR1 and CDR2: LNHDA, SQIVND (reference sequence). The CDR3 is 19 amino acids. Trimming cost V 0 bases and J 4 bases; bases outside gene matches: 12. CDR3 sequence (DNA): TGTGCCAGTAGTATAGAGGGGGGACAGGGGATTTGGGGAAATCAGCCCCAGCATTTT. Encoded protein: CASSIEGGQGIWGNQPQHF.

CDR3 loop: CASSGGPPGANYGYTF. Written as DNA, the CDR3 is TGTGCCAGTAGTGGTGGACCCCCAGGGGCTAACTATGGCTACACCTTC. The chain links TRBV19 to TRBJ1-2; the D gene is possibly TRBD1 (6 bases). V dropped 5 bases and J dropped 0 bases, with 16 bases sitting between them. The CDR3 loop spans 16 amino acids. Per the germline V gene, CDR1 is LNHDA and CDR2 is SQIVND (reference sequence).

The V call is TRBV4-2, the J call TRBJ1-1, with D unclear. The CDR3 extends over 15 amino acids. CDR1 and CDR2 from the germline V gene are LGHNA and YNFKEQ. V gave up 0 bases and J gave up 4 bases, with 12 bases separating them. CDR3 amino acids: CASSQEMEGATEAFF. CDR3 coding DNA: TGTGCCAGCAGCCAAGAGATGGAGGGTGCCACTGAAGCTTTCTTT.

V gene TRBV3-1 (or the pseudogene TRBV3-2) combines with J gene TRBJ1-2, with D uncertain. The V end lost 4 bases, the J end lost 6 bases, and 18 bases lay between the germline ends. This CDR3 spans 15 amino acids. Germline-derived CDR1 and CDR2 are LGHDT and YNNKEL (reference sequence). CDR3 amino acids: CASSLPVGGINGYTF. CDR3 nucleotide sequence: TGTGCCAGCAGCCTCCCTGTGGGAGGTATTAATGGCTACACCTTC.

The chain has TRBV6-1 and TRBJ1-2, with D tentatively TRBD1 (5 bases). Germline V gene sequence: CDR1 MNHNS, CDR2 SASEGT. Trimming took 3 bases from V and 4 from J, leaving 9 bases between them. The CDR3 length is 13 residues. This CDR3 reads CASSEDTSYGYTF. The CDR3 region has the DNA TGTGCCAGCAGTGAGGACACAAGCTATGGCTACACCTTC.

J is TRBJ1-6 and V is TRBV18; TRBD1 matches 8 bases. The trim removed 3 bases at V and 6 bases at J, leaving 4 bases unmatched. The CDR3 runs 15 residues. Looked up from germline, CDR1 is KGHSH and CDR2 is LQKENI. CDR3: CASSPLQGANSPLHF. CDR3 nucleotides: TGTGCCAGCTCACCCCTGCAGGGGGCTAATTCACCCCTCCACTTT.

CDR3 protein: CASSSGTGPMNTEAFF. The CDR3 DNA is TGTGCCAGCAGCTCGGGGACAGGGCCGATGAACACTGAAGCTTTCTTT. The V gene is TRBV4-2, the J gene TRBJ1-1; 9 nucleotides agree with TRBD1. The V gene end was trimmed by 5 bases and the J gene end by 0 bases; junction bases not matched to a gene: 7. The CDR3 sequence is 16 residues long. From germline, CDR1 is LGHNA and CDR2 YNFKEQ.

The rearrangement joins TRBV2 to TRBJ1-1, with 9 bases fitting TRBD1. In germline, CDR1 is SNHLY, CDR2 FYNNEI. The CDR3 is 15 residues long. J lost 1 base, V lost 6 bases, and 6 bases had no gene match. The CDR3 sequence is CASRYQTGGNTEAFF. The CDR3, as DNA: TGTGCCAGCAGGTATCAGACAGGGGGGAACACTGAAGCTTTCTTT.